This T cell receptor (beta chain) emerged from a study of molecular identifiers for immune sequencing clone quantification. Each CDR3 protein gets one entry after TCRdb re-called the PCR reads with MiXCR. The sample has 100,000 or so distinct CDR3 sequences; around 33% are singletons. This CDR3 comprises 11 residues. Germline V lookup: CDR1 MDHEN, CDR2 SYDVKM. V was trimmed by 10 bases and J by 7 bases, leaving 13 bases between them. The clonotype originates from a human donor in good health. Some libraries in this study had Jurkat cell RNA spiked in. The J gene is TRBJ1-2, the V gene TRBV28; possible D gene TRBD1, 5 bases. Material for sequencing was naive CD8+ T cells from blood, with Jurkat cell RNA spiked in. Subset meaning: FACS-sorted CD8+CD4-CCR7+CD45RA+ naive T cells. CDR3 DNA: TGTGCCACCGTGGGGGGTTTTGGCTACACCTTC. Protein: CATVGGFGYTF.